The 29 T cell receptor beta chains below come from one sample, sequenced in a study of blood T cell repertoires in COVID-19. The table came from immunoSEQ multiplex PCR; TCRdb's copy has only in-frame clones and leaves some out. The table lists approximately 90,000 clones, approximately 84% of them singletons. Sequenced material: peripheral blood. All receptors derive from a man at least 80 years old with active or convalescent COVID-19.

The genes are TRBV28 and TRBJ1-5, with 10 positions matching TRBD1. Germline V CDR1 and CDR2: MDHEN, SYDVKM. This CDR3 is built from 14 residues. V gave up 10 bases and J gave up 5 bases; unmatched junction bases: 8. CDR3 sequence reads: CAIRTGGNHQPQHF. The CDR3 region has the DNA TGTGCCATAAGGACAGGGGGTAACCATCAGCCCCAGCATTTT. The full variable domain, its missing parts supplied by reference TRBV28 and TRBJ1-5, is DVKVTQSSRYLVKRTGEKVFLECVQDMDHENMFWYRQDPGLGLRLIYFSYDVKMKEKGDIPEGYSVSREKKERFSLILESASTNQTSMYLCAIRTGGNHQPQHFGDGTRLSIL.

The rearrangement links TRBV4-1 to TRBJ1-5; 7 bases match TRBD1. The germline CDR1 and CDR2 sequences are MGHRA and YSYEKL. The junction had 5 bases not matched to a gene; V was cut back by 4 bases and J by 5 bases. The CDR3 covers 14 residues. CDR3 nucleotides: TGCGCCAGCAGCCGCCGACAGGGTGATCAGCCCCAGCATTTT. This translates into CASSRRQGDQPQHF.

This chain joins TRBV15 and TRBJ1-2; 10 bases align to TRBD1. The ends lost 3 bases at V and 3 bases at J; junction bases unmatched: 10. The CDR3 length is 17 residues. Looked up from germline, CDR1 is LNHNV and CDR2 is YYDKDF (reference sequence). This CDR3 reads CATSSPGTGELDYGYTF. In nucleotides, the CDR3 is TGTGCCACCAGCAGTCCTGGGACAGGGGAGTTGGACTATGGCTACACCTTC.

This chain links TRBV27 with TRBJ1-3; D perhaps matches TRBD1 (5 bases). Germline V lookup: CDR1 MNHEY, CDR2 SMNVEV (reference sequence). This CDR3 contains 14 residues. Trimming shortened V by 5 bases and J by 4 bases, and 12 bases separated the two germline ends. CDR3: CASSDRPLGNTIYF. For the CDR3, the DNA is TGTGCCAGCAGTGACAGACCTTTAGGAAACACCATATATTTT.

The rearrangement links TRBV28 to TRBJ1-4, with a tentative D call TRBD1 (5 bases). CDR3 length: 15 amino acids. CDR1 and CDR2 (germline): MDHEN, SYDVKM. The germline V and J ends were trimmed by 5 bases and 6 bases, with 16 bases remaining between them. The CDR3 loop is CASSIGGNGDEKLFF. CDR3 nucleotide sequence: TGTGCCAGCAGTATCGGGGGAAACGGCGATGAAAAACTGTTTTTT.

The chain employs TRBV4-1 and TRBJ1-2; 9 bases map to TRBD1. The trim removed 8 bases at V and 4 bases at J, leaving 8 bases unmatched. CDR1 MGHRA and CDR2 YSYEKL come from the germline V gene. The length of the CDR3 is 14 residues. In DNA form, the CDR3 reads TGCGCCAGCTCACCCGGGACAGGGTCCTATGGCTACACCTTC. Translating it yields CASSPGTGSYGYTF.

V usage is TRBV30 and J usage is TRBJ1-1; 10 bases map to TRBD1. CDR1 is GTSNPN and CDR2 is SVGIG in the germline V gene (reference sequence). Losses at the gene ends were 8 bases for V and 7 bases for J; bases not matched to a gene: 4. CDR3 size: 11 residues. The CDR3 sequence: CARQGAVEAFF. The CDR3 DNA is TGTGCCCGACAGGGGGCGGTTGAAGCTTTCTTT.

V is TRBV7-8 and J is TRBJ1-1; 8 bases align to TRBD1. Germline assignment: CDR1 SGHVS and CDR2 FQNEAQ. The CDR3 runs to 15 residues. V lost 5 bases to trimming and J lost 0 bases; unmatched junction nucleotides: 5. The CDR3 DNA reads as TGTGCCAGCAGCCGCCCGACAGGGGTGAACACTGAAGCTTTCTTT. Translating gives CASSRPTGVNTEAFF. The entire variable domain, with the rest obtained from reference TRBV7-8 and TRBJ1-1, is as follows: GAGVSQSPRYKVAKRGQDVALRCDPISGHVSLFWYQQALGQGPEFLTYFQNEAQLDKSGLPSDRFFAERPEGSVSTLKIQRTQQEDSAVYLCASSRPTGVNTEAFFGQGTRLTVV.

The chain links TRBV6-5 to TRBJ1-2; the match to TRBD1 covers 10 bases. Germline CDR1 reads MNHEY; CDR2 reads SVGAGI. The CDR3 sequence is 14 residues long. V lost 7 bases, J lost 4 bases, and 6 bases stayed unmatched. The CDR3 loop is CASTPTGGFYGYTF. As DNA, the CDR3 is TGTGCCAGCACCCCGACAGGGGGCTTCTATGGCTACACCTTC.

The gene calls are TRBV6-5 and TRBJ1-2; TRBD1 aligns across 8 bases. The CDR3 consists of 13 residues. The V segment lost 4 bases and the J segment 4 bases; nucleotides outside the gene matches: 2. Germline lookup yields CDR1 MNHEY and CDR2 SVGAGI. CDR3: CASSSGGPYGYTF. The DNA for the CDR3 is TGTGCCAGCAGTTCAGGGGGCCCCTATGGCTACACCTTC.

The rearrangement uses TRBV5-1 and TRBJ1-2; a weak D match, TRBD1 (6 bases). CDR3 length: 13 amino acids. V was shortened by 4 bases and J by 8 bases, with 15 bases between the two germline ends. Germline loops: CDR1 SGHRS, CDR2 YFSETQ. CDR3 DNA: TGCGCCAGCAGCCTAGGGGGGGCAGGAGGCTACACCTTC. Encoded protein: CASSLGGAGGYTF.

This clone showed up just once. This chain connects TRBV7-3 to TRBJ2-2; D unresolved. V lost 4 bases, J lost 6 bases, and 15 bases lay in between. Looked up from germline, CDR1 is SGHTA and CDR2 is FQGTGA. The CDR3 runs 15 residues. In nucleotides, the CDR3 is TGTGCCAGCAGCTCGGCTCTTGAGGATCCCGGGGAGCTGTTTTTT. This gives the protein CASSSALEDPGELFF.

V gene TRBV4-1 combines with J gene TRBJ2-5; the match to TRBD2 covers 14 bases. Germline values: CDR1 MGHRA, CDR2 YSYEKL. CDR3 length: 16 residues. V lost 4 bases and J lost 6; bases outside the gene matches: 7. CDR3 loop: CASSPTGTSGGKTQYF. The CDR3 DNA sequence: TGCGCCAGCAGCCCCACCGGGACTAGCGGGGGTAAGACCCAGTACTTC.

This clone was counted between two and nine times. This chain connects TRBV27 to TRBJ1-3; TRBD1 aligns across 10 bases. The CDR3 consists of 16 residues. Germline loops: CDR1 MNHEY, CDR2 SMNVEV (reference sequence). V trimming: 4 bases; J trimming: 7 bases; junction bases outside the gene matches: 10. CDR3 DNA sequence: TGTGCCAGCAGTTCGCCAGGGACAGGGGCGATTAACACCATATATTTT. It codes for CASSSPGTGAINTIYF.

This chain links TRBV7-9 with TRBJ2-5; D is unclear. V dropped 5 bases and J dropped 1 base, with 8 bases sitting between them. Germline values: CDR1 SEHNR, CDR2 FQNEAQ (reference sequence). This CDR3 contains 13 residues. The CDR3 region is CASSPVVQETQYF. As DNA, the CDR3 is TGTGCCAGCAGCCCCGTAGTCCAAGAGACCCAGTACTTC.

This rearrangement joins TRBV9 to TRBJ1-5, with 8 bases fitting TRBD1. This CDR3 is 14 amino acids long. CDR1 is SGDLS and CDR2 is YYNGEE in the germline V gene. J gave up 5 bases and V 4 bases, and 5 bases lay outside the gene matches. The CDR3 region is CASSRTGRDQPQHF. Written as DNA, the CDR3 is TGTGCCAGCAGCAGGACAGGGAGGGATCAGCCCCAGCATTTT.

V and J are TRBV5-1 and TRBJ1-3, with D perhaps matching TRBD1 (6 bases). Deletions cut 1 base from V and 2 bases from J, with 10 bases between. Germline-derived CDR1 and CDR2 are SGHRS and YFSETQ. The CDR3 is 15 amino acids. CDR3 residues: CASSLLQGAGNTIYF. DNA for the CDR3: TGCGCCAGCAGCTTGTTACAGGGTGCTGGAAACACCATATATTTT. The full variable domain, completed using reference TRBV5-1 and TRBJ1-3, is KAGVTQTPRYLIKTRGQQVTLSCSPISGHRSVSWYQQTPGQGLQFLFEYFSETQRNKGNFPGRFSGRQFSNSRSEMNVSTLELGDSALYLCASSLLQGAGNTIYFGEGSWLTVV.

The chain carries TRBV9 and TRBJ1-2; TRBD1 is a possible D gene (5 bases). Germline values: CDR1 SGDLS, CDR2 YYNGEE. CDR3 length: 15 residues. V lost 0 bases and J lost 0, with 9 bases in between. The CDR3 protein is CASSVGGAANYGYTF. In DNA, the CDR3 is TGTGCCAGCAGCGTAGGGGGCGCGGCTAACTATGGCTACACCTTC.

The V gene is TRBV2, the J gene TRBJ2-7; 9 bases agree with TRBD1. Germline lookup yields CDR1 SNHLY and CDR2 FYNNEI. The CDR3 runs 15 residues. Trimming removed 2 bases from V and 7 bases from J; junction bases left unmatched: 9. CDR3 protein: CASSETGGASREQYF. CDR3 nucleotides: TGTGCCAGCAGTGAAACAGGGGGCGCGTCTCGGGAGCAGTACTTC.

The rearrangement links TRBV19 to TRBJ2-5, with 16 bases fitting TRBD2. J lost 2 bases, V lost 3 bases, and 0 bases had no gene match. The CDR3 is 16 amino acids. The V gene's germline CDR1 is LNHDA and CDR2 SQIVND (reference sequence). CDR3 protein: CASSMGLAGGQETQYF. The CDR3 DNA is TGTGCCAGTAGTATGGGACTAGCGGGGGGGCAAGAGACCCAGTACTTC.

V is TRBV19 and J is TRBJ2-1, with TRBD2 identical over 10 bases. J gave up 5 bases and V 4 bases, and 8 bases lay outside the gene matches. CDR1 is LNHDA, CDR2 SQIVND, per germline (reference sequence). The CDR3 runs 16 residues. This CDR3 is CASSKEKLAGNNEQFF. The CDR3 DNA sequence: TGTGCCAGTAGTAAAGAGAAACTAGCGGGGAACAATGAGCAGTTCTTC.

The chain employs TRBV5-1 and TRBJ2-3; D is perhaps TRBD2 (7 bases). The CDR3 length is 18 residues. V gave up 3 bases and J gave up 2 bases, with 22 bases separating them. In germline, CDR1 is SGHRS, CDR2 YFSETQ. The CDR3 coding sequence is TGCGCCAGCAGCTACTACTCTTTAGGGGGGGCCCACACAGATACGCAGTATTTT. It yields the protein CASSYYSLGGAHTDTQYF.

CDR3 loop: CATSKTGTGYNQPQHF. CDR3 nucleotides: TGTGCCACCAGCAAAACCGGGACAGGATACAATCAGCCCCAGCATTTT. The rearrangement joins TRBV15 to TRBJ1-5; 8 positions agree with TRBD1. The germline gives CDR1 LNHNV, CDR2 YYDKDF (reference sequence). V trimming: 4 bases; J trimming: 3 bases; junction bases outside the gene matches: 8. The CDR3 contains 16 residues.

This clone was detected only a few times. CDR3: CSVRQGAEAFF. The CDR3 DNA is TGCAGCGTTCGACAGGGGGCTGAAGCTTTCTTT. The rearrangement links TRBV29-1 to TRBJ1-1; 9 bases are shared with TRBD1. The CDR3 contains 11 residues. Germline values: CDR1 SQVTM, CDR2 ANQGSEA. V was pared by 5 bases and J by 6 bases, with 1 base of the junction left unmatched. Full variable domain (remainder filled in from reference TRBV29-1 and TRBJ1-1): SAVISQKPSRDICQRGTSLTIQCQVDSQVTMMFWYRQQPGQSLTLIATANQGSEATYESGFVIDKFPISRPNLTFSTLTVSNMSPEDSSIYLCSVRQGAEAFFGQGTRLTVV.

Points on this clone: Within the sample, other DNA sequences also encode this same CDR3. This chain joins TRBV5-1 and TRBJ2-1, with TRBD2 matching over 14 bases. CDR1 and CDR2 from the germline V gene are SGHRS and YFSETQ. The CDR3 consists of 17 residues. Losses at the gene ends were 4 bases for V and 6 bases for J; bases not matched to a gene: 9. The CDR3 region has the DNA TGCGCCAGCAGCAAACTGACTAGCGGGGGGGCCCTCAATGAGCAGTTCTTC. Residues: CASSKLTSGGALNEQFF.

The gene calls are TRBV6-5 and TRBJ2-7, with a possible D match to TRBD2 (6 bases). The CDR3 is made up of 15 amino acids. Germline loops: CDR1 MNHEY, CDR2 SVGAGI. With 6 bases removed from V and 0 bases from J, the gap between germline ends came to 15 bases. The CDR3 region has the DNA TGTGCCAGCAGGGTCCCGGGGACTGTCTCCTACGAGCAGTACTTC. This codes for CASRVPGTVSYEQYF.

The V call is TRBV6-2 or TRBV6-3, the J call TRBJ2-2, with 10 bases that match TRBD1. The CDR3 totals 16 residues. The germline V gene encodes CDR1 MNHEY and CDR2 SVGEGT. J lost 7 bases, V lost 5 bases, and 10 bases had no gene match. Here the CDR3 reads CASSLGGQGMIGELFF. CDR3 nucleotide sequence: TGTGCCAGCAGTCTAGGGGGACAGGGGATGATCGGGGAGCTGTTTTTT.

The rearrangement links TRBV3-1 (or the pseudogene TRBV3-2) to TRBJ1-5, with D tentatively TRBD1 (5 bases). Trimming took off 1 base at V and 2 bases at J, with 9 bases between the two ends. This CDR3 is 15 amino acids long. Germline V gene data show CDR1 as LGHDT and CDR2 as YNNKEL (reference sequence). DNA of the CDR3: TGTGCCAGCAGCCAAGGCGGGGGAGGCAATCAGCCCCAGCATTTT. Its protein is CASSQGGGGNQPQHF.

This chain joins TRBV30 and TRBJ1-6, with TRBD1 matching 9 bases. V shed 3 bases, J shed 10 bases, and the junction held 13 bases outside the gene matches. The CDR3 length is 16 residues. Germline V gives CDR1 GTSNPN, CDR2 SVGIG (reference sequence). CDR3 DNA sequence: TGTGCCTGGAGCTGGGACAGGGCCGAATCGGGGTCACCCCTCCACTTT. Its translation is CAWSWDRAESGSPLHF.